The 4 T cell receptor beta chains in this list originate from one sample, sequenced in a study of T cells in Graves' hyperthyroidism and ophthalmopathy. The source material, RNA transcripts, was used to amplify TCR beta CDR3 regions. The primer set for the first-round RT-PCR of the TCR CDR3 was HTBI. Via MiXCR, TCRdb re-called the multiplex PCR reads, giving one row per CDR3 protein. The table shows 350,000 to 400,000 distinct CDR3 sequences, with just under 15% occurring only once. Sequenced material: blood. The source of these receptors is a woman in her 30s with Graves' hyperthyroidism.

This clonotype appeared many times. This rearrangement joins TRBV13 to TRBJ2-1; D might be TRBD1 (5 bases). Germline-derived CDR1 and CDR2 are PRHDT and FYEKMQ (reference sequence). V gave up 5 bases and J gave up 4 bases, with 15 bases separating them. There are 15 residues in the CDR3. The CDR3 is CASSHSGYAYNEQFF. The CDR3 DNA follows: TGTGCCAGCAGCCACTCAGGGTATGCTTACAATGAGCAGTTCTTC.

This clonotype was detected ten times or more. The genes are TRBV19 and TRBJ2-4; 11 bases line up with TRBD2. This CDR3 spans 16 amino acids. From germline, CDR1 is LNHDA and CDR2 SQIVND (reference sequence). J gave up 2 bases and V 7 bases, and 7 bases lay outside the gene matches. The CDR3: CASNYGTSGSKNIQYF. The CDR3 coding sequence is TGTGCCAGTAACTACGGGACTAGCGGTTCCAAAAACATTCAGTACTTC.

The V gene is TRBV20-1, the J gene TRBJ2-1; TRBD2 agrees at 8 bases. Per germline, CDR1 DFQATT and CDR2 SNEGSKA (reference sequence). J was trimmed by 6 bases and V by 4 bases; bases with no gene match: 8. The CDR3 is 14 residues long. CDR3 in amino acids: CSAIPGRAGNEQFF. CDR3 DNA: TGCAGTGCTATCCCCGGGAGGGCCGGCAATGAGCAGTTCTTC.

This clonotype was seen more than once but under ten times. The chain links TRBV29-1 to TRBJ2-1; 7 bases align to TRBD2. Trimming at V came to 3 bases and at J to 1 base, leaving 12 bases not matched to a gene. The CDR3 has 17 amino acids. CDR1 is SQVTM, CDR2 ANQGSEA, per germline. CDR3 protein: CSVDRATGGVSYNEQFF. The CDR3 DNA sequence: TGCAGCGTTGACCGCGCTACGGGAGGTGTGTCCTACAATGAGCAGTTCTTC.